Here is one TCR beta chain with its context. Its antigen has not been determined. With a much larger clone just one base away, this may be a read error. Only healthy Caucasian donors were included. Using Miltenyi CD45RO+ enrichment and human naive T-cell isolation kits, memory (CD45RO+) and naive T cells were isolated from PBMC. The data were obtained in a study of identical twins (dated by TCRdb to 2015 to 2016). In the study overall: The study deep-sequenced TCR alpha and beta repertoires from monozygotic twins, unrelated adults of various ages and cord blood to test whether fetal clonotypes persist. To rule out contamination, replicate twin experiments were performed at different times with different library preparation protocols. What the research found in general, with its limitations: Fewer insertions were carried by abundant cord blood beta clonotypes; a weaker similar trend was observed in young adult naive repertoires, while no such trend was observed in memory repertoires. In monozygotic twins, recombination models systematically underestimated out-of-frame TCR alpha sharing, but the models matched the sharing seen between unrelated individuals. In beta out-of-frame sequences, excess twin sharing was weaker, because having fewer shared sequences lowered the signal-to-noise ratio. Because the same donors could not be followed over many years, the conclusions depended on cross-sectional statistical analysis. Compared with coincidental sharing between unrelated individuals, an excess of low generation-probability sequences was observed among out-of-frame TCR alpha sequences shared between twins. Invariant T cells such as MAIT and iNKT could partly confound zero-insertion analyses, though diverse VJ usage argued against this for most clonotypes.

In the germline V gene, CDR1 corresponds to SGHTA and CDR2 to FQGNSA. V loses 2 bases, J loses 4 bases, and the germline ends lie 14 bases apart. The CDR3 has 15 amino acids, counting the end cysteine and phenylalanine. Only the CDR3 portion is preserved as DNA: 45 bases, with reading frame beginning at the first base. Library preparation employed 5' RACE. The listed sequencing device is Illumina HiSeq 2000. A universal primer binding site was added through template switching, and the final cDNA carried a unique molecular identifier so that TCR cDNA molecules could be counted accurately. First-strand cDNA for TCR alpha and beta chains was synthesized from specific primers in the conserved constant-segment region. To control for contamination, each cDNA library was double barcoded with a SMART-Mk sample barcode plus Illumina barcodes. TruSeq adapter sequences and Illumina sample barcodes were added in two successive PCR steps. Sequencing of the TCR alpha and beta cDNA libraries was done on the Illumina HiSeq platform using custom primers. The original methods were these. MiGEC processed the raw reads to extract unique molecular identifiers, while MiXCR was used to determine the CDR3 positions. Recombination models were inferred per individual with the repgenHMM and IGoR tools using an EM algorithm. The analysis of shared clonotypes was done with the tcR package in R, with sharing normalized by the product of cloneset sizes. To study raw recombination free of thymic and clonal selection effects, out-of-frame nonproductive sequences were analyzed. TCRdb reworked the public reads: Q25 trimming with fastp, MiXCR clone assembly, productive beta chains retained. Records with the same CDR3 protein are collapsed into one entry carrying the most frequent genes and DNA. TCRdb's processing, not the authors' own work, is the source of the V and J calls. Across this sample there are approximately 150,000 distinct CDR3 sequences, with roughly 3.5% seen only once. Jointly, the top ten make up more than 7% of the sample.

The source of this sequence is a man younger than 30 in good health. The sequencing input was memory T cells sorted from blood. The cell subset or site label, read with the paper, signifies: CD45RO+ enriched T cells. The chain was built from TRBV7-2 and TRBJ2-5; the D segment is perhaps TRBD1 or TRBD2, each sharing 7 matched bases. The bases read TGTGCCAGCAGCTTAAGGGGGGGACAGCGAGAGACCCAGTACTTC. The encoded protein is CASSLRGGQRETQYF.